The 17 T cell receptor beta chains reported below all come from one sample, sequenced in a study of beta chain features in type 1 diabetes. Study findings and constraints: When Type 1 diabetes patients were examined, their TCRB CDR3s proved moderately but significantly shorter in all four CD4+ subsets.

These TCRs are of unknown antigen specificity. The authors reverse transcribed all of the isolated RNA, so sequencing captured expressed TCRB transcripts. Method: immunoSEQ multiplex PCR; TCRdb's copy keeps in-frame clones and lacks some. The sample consists of 150,000 to 200,000 clones, more than 60% of them appearing once. Sequencing was carried out using naive CD4+ T cells from blood. Receptors were obtained from a man aged 30 to 45 with type 1 diabetes.

The gene calls are TRBV15 and TRBJ2-7, with D maybe TRBD2 (6 bases). The V and J ends lost 0 bases and 1 base respectively, with 7 bases between them. CDR1 is LNHNV, CDR2 YYDKDF, per germline (reference sequence). CDR3 length equals 14 residues. The CDR3 loop reads CATSREAGSYEQYF. The CDR3 region has the DNA TGTGCCACCAGCAGAGAGGCGGGGTCCTACGAGCAGTACTTC.

This clone was detected a few times. This chain uses TRBV28 with TRBJ1-5; TRBD1 matches 9 bases. V lost 6 bases to trimming and J lost 9 bases; unmatched junction nucleotides: 9. The CDR3 consists of 14 residues. Germline V gives CDR1 MDHEN, CDR2 SYDVKM. CDR3 coding DNA: TGTGCCAGCAGGACCGGGACAGGGAGACCGCCCCAGCATTTT. As protein: CASRTGTGRPPQHF.

The V and J genes are TRBV6-5 and TRBJ2-7, with D maybe TRBD2 (6 bases). V gave up 0 bases and J gave up 7 bases, with 16 bases separating them. The V gene's germline CDR1 is MNHEY and CDR2 SVGAGI. This CDR3 region has 15 residues. DNA of the CDR3: TGTGCCAGCAGTTACTCGAGTCGGGCAGGGAGGGAGCAGTACTTC. Translation gives CASSYSSRAGREQYF.

V usage is TRBV29-1 and J usage is TRBJ2-3, with a weak D call TRBD2 (6 bases). V was pared by 3 bases and J by 4 bases, with 11 bases between. The CDR3 spans 13 residues. CDR1 and CDR2 (germline): SQVTM, ANQGSEA. CDR3: CSVEEGSADTQYF. The CDR3 DNA is TGCAGCGTTGAGGAGGGCTCAGCAGATACGCAGTATTTT.

The J gene is TRBJ1-1, the V gene TRBV29-1; D might be TRBD1 (6 bases). Germline V gene lookup returns CDR1 SQVTM and CDR2 ANQGSEA. V lost 6 bases and J lost 4, with 15 bases in between. CDR3 size: 13 residues. The CDR3 DNA reads TGCAGCGTAGTAGGGGGTGGAGGCACTGAAGCTTTCTTT. It translates to CSVVGGGGTEAFF.

The rearrangement links TRBV7-2 to TRBJ2-1; 9 bases agree with TRBD1. This CDR3 spans 15 amino acids. V lost 5 bases, J lost 4 bases, and 6 bases stayed unmatched. Germline-derived CDR1 and CDR2 are SGHTA and FQGNSA. CDR3 in amino acids: CASSEDRGQYNEQFF. CDR3 in DNA: TGTGCCAGCAGCGAGGACAGGGGACAATACAATGAGCAGTTCTTC. Supplemented by reference TRBV7-2 and TRBJ2-1, the full variable domain reads GAGVSQSPSNKVTEKGKDVELRCDPISGHTALYWYRQSLGQGLEFLIYFQGNSAPDKSGLPSDRFSAERTGGSVSTLTIQRTQQEDSAVYLCASSEDRGQYNEQFFGPGTRLTVL.

The rearrangement uses TRBV11-2 and TRBJ2-3; 9 bases match TRBD2. Germline assignment: CDR1 SGHAT and CDR2 FQNNGV. Trimming cost V 3 bases and J 4 bases; bases outside gene matches: 8. The CDR3 runs to 16 residues. CDR3 in amino acids: CASSLGSGGWADTQYF. For the CDR3, the DNA is TGTGCCAGCAGCTTGGGTAGCGGGGGATGGGCAGATACGCAGTATTTT.

This chain links TRBV29-1 with TRBJ2-7; D is perhaps TRBD1 (5 bases). Germline V lookup: CDR1 SQVTM, CDR2 ANQGSEA. V shed 0 bases and J shed 0 bases, with 9 bases lying between them. The CDR3 has 14 amino acids. CDR3 in DNA: TGCAGCGTTGAAGATATGGACAACTCCTACGAGCAGTACTTC. This sequence encodes CSVEDMDNSYEQYF.

The chain recombines TRBV11-2 with TRBJ2-7; tentatively, D is TRBD1 or TRBD2 (5 bases each). The V end was cut by 3 bases, the J end by 2 bases, with 17 bases between. This CDR3 is built from 16 residues. Germline V gene lookup returns CDR1 SGHAT and CDR2 FQNNGV. CDR3 DNA: TGTGCCAGCAGCTTCTTTACGGCGCCGGGACCCTACGAGCAGTACTTC. It codes for CASSFFTAPGPYEQYF.

This clone was detected a few times. The chain recombines TRBV18 with TRBJ2-4; 11 nucleotides align to TRBD1. This CDR3 is 14 amino acids long. The J segment lost 15 bases and the V segment lost 0 bases, leaving 7 bases of the junction unmatched. Germline V gives CDR1 KGHSH, CDR2 LQKENI. Written as DNA, the CDR3 is TGTGCCAGCTCACCACCGATTCCGGACAGGGGGCCGTACTTC. It is translated as CASSPPIPDRGPYF.

The chain couples TRBV19 to TRBJ1-1; D not certain. CDR3 length: 15 residues. The V gene lost 7 bases and the J gene lost 7 bases, with 22 bases spanning the gap. Germline V gene sequence: CDR1 LNHDA, CDR2 SQIVND (reference sequence). The CDR3 bases are TGTGCCAGTATCCAGGACCCATCAACCTCGGGTGAAGCTTTCTTT. This gives the protein CASIQDPSTSGEAFF.

This chain links TRBV25-1 with TRBJ2-2, with TRBD1 matching 7 bases. Germline assignment: CDR1 MGHDK and CDR2 SYGVNS. This CDR3 region has 13 residues. V lost 4 bases and J lost 6; bases outside the gene matches: 2. The CDR3: CASSGTGAGELFF. In nucleotides, the CDR3 is TGTGCCAGCAGTGGGACAGGAGCCGGGGAGCTGTTTTTT.

This clone was observed a handful of times. The rearrangement joins TRBV10-3 to TRBJ2-1; TRBD2 matches 7 bases. The CDR3 is 11 residues long. J lost 7 bases, V lost 10 bases, and 4 bases had no gene match. The V gene's germline CDR1 is ENHRY and CDR2 SYGVKD. CDR3 nucleotides: TGTGCCAGCCGAGCGGGGAATGAGCAGTTCTTC. This gives the protein CASRAGNEQFF.

The chain employs TRBV30 and TRBJ1-1, with D hard to call. The CDR3 extends over 12 amino acids. Trimming cost V 3 bases and J 2 bases, with 7 bases left between them. Germline loops: CDR1 GTSNPN, CDR2 SVGIG (reference sequence). CDR3 sequence reads: CAWRPSNTEAFF. The CDR3 DNA reads as TGTGCCTGGAGGCCCTCAAACACTGAAGCTTTCTTT.

The chain recombines TRBV5-1 with TRBJ1-1; no clear D. V shed 4 bases and J shed 3 bases, with 7 bases lying between them. This CDR3 has 12 amino acids. Germline V gene lookup returns CDR1 SGHRS and CDR2 YFSETQ. CDR3 region: CASSLMDTEAFF. The CDR3 DNA sequence: TGCGCCAGCAGCCTGATGGACACTGAAGCTTTCTTT.

The chain is built from TRBV9 and TRBJ2-5; a possible D gene is TRBD2 (6 bases). The CDR3 has 13 residues. Germline V lookup: CDR1 SGDLS, CDR2 YYNGEE. V lost 3 bases, J lost 4 bases, and 10 bases lay in between. The CDR3 spells CASSELATETQYF. CDR3 bases: TGTGCCAGCAGCGAACTAGCAACAGAGACCCAGTACTTC.

This chain links TRBV30 with TRBJ1-5; D remains unclear. Germline-derived CDR1 and CDR2 are GTSNPN and SVGIG (reference sequence). With 3 bases removed from V and 5 bases from J, the gap between germline ends came to 11 bases. This CDR3 comprises 13 residues. CDR3: CAWSPGLDQPQHF. As DNA, the CDR3 is TGTGCCTGGAGCCCCGGGCTCGATCAGCCCCAGCATTTT.